This TCR beta chain is from a study of T cells in Graves' hyperthyroidism and ophthalmopathy. CDR1 and CDR2 from the germline V gene are LGHNT and FRNRAP. This CDR3 has 15 amino acids. Trimming left V 3 bases short and J 4 bases short, with 14 bases between. Study-level points and caveats: Ophthalmopathy prediction by the model preceded onset by a median about 6 months. Stable hyperthyroidism was told apart from ophthalmopathy by a model built on 13 V-J features.

The study left out patients who had uncontrolled infection, other autoimmune disease, pregnancy or lactation. PBMCs were collected from a roughly 9.7 ml volume of fresh peripheral blood. TCR beta CDR3 region amplification was performed from RNA transcripts. HTBI primers drove first-round RT-PCR of the TCR CDR3. MiXCR was run by TCRdb on the multiplex PCR reads, yielding one entry per CDR3 protein. In the table there are approximately 560,000 distinct CDR3 sequences, more than 15% of which are singletons. Remarks on this clonotype: Its specificity is unknown.

Sequences were obtained from blood. The source of this sequence is a woman aged 30 to 39 with Graves' hyperthyroidism. The chain uses TRBV12-5 and TRBJ2-3, with a possible D match to TRBD2 (5 bases). The CDR3 region has the DNA TGTGCTAGTGGTTTAAAACTAGGGCGGCCAGATACGCAGTATTTT. Residues: CASGLKLGRPDTQYF.